This TCR beta chain was found in a study of T cell responses to AZD1222 COVID-19 vaccine. As to this clone: The antigen remains unidentified.

This CDR3 spans 16 amino acids. Trimming took 4 bases from V and 5 from J; bases not matched to a gene: 11. The V gene's germline CDR1 is SGHTS and CDR2 YDEGEE. The repertoire was sequenced with immunoSEQ multiplex PCR; TCRdb's copy has only in-frame clones and lacks some. The sample shows 95,000 to 150,000 clones, around nine tenths of them seen only once. Study-level points and caveats: Seropositivity was recorded at baseline in only 6 or 7 AZD1222 recipients. Spike was spanned by vaccine-associated CD4 TCRs, which were dominant at 160-218 and 743-854. It should be noted that donors were predominantly white British and more often female, and clonal diversity was possibly underestimated.

The V gene is TRBV5-8, the J gene TRBJ2-5; 10 positions match TRBD1. Material: peripheral blood, obtained on day 0 of AZD1222 vaccination. The sequence derives from an adult in good health. This CDR3 is CASSLGALGQGETQYF. In DNA form, the CDR3 reads TGTGCCAGCAGCCTCGGAGCCCTGGGACAGGGGGAGACCCAGTACTTC.